The 15 T cell receptor beta chains below all came from one sample that was sequenced in a study of blood T cells in healthy people across ages. It was with a sample-barcoded 5' primer and a J-beta primer mix that a second PCR of about 7 to 12 cycles was run. TCRdb reprocessed the 5' RACE reads via MiXCR and lists one record per CDR3 protein. The table records some 370,000 distinct CDR3 sequences, approximately 47% of them present only once. The sample taken for sequencing was blood. The receptor source for this set is a man between 60 and 75 years old in good health.

The rearrangement uses TRBV3-1 and TRBJ2-5; maybe TRBD2 (5 bases). V dropped 2 bases and J dropped 11 bases, with 18 bases sitting between them. This CDR3 is built from 14 residues. Per the germline V gene, CDR1 is LGHDT and CDR2 is YNNKEL (reference sequence). The chain's CDR3 is CASSQSAPPGEQYF. The CDR3 DNA is TGTGCCAGCAGCCAAAGCGCCCCGCCTGGGGAGCAGTACTTC.

The gene calls are TRBV6-2 or TRBV6-3 and TRBJ2-7; D gene ambiguous. The V end lost 2 bases, the J end lost 7 bases, and 6 bases lay between the germline ends. Germline V gene sequence: CDR1 MNHEY, CDR2 SVGEGT. The CDR3 has 11 amino acids. As DNA, the CDR3 is TGTGCCAGCAGTTACGCCGATGAGCAGTACTTC. Amino acids: CASSYADEQYF.

The rearrangement uses TRBV12-3 or TRBV12-4 and TRBJ2-6, with D perhaps TRBD1 (6 bases). V was cut by 3 bases and J by 4 bases, with 13 bases left in between. The CDR3 is 16 residues long. CDR3 amino acids: CASSFDRSRGANVLTF. The CDR3 DNA reads TGTGCCAGCAGTTTCGACAGGTCGAGGGGGGCCAACGTCCTGACTTTC.

The gene calls are TRBV9 and TRBJ2-5; 8 nucleotides match TRBD1. This CDR3 spans 15 amino acids. J lost 4 bases, V lost 2 bases, and 7 bases had no gene match. The germline V gene has CDR1 SGDLS and CDR2 YYNGEE. The CDR3 loop reads CASSVGQGASETQYF. The CDR3 DNA sequence: TGTGCCAGCAGCGTCGGTCAGGGGGCTTCAGAGACCCAGTACTTC.

The chain recombines TRBV20-1 with TRBJ1-2, with unresolved D. V was cut by 4 bases and J by 3 bases, with 18 bases left in between. CDR3 length: 15 amino acids. CDR1 DFQATT and CDR2 SNEGSKA come from the germline V gene (reference sequence). The CDR3 sequence: CSATPPGGGDYGYTF. CDR3 nucleotides: TGCAGTGCTACCCCCCCCGGTGGTGGGGACTATGGCTACACCTTC.

V and J are TRBV7-2 and TRBJ1-1, with 9 bases fitting TRBD1. Germline V CDR1 and CDR2: SGHTA, FQGNSA. The length of the CDR3 is 15 residues. Trimming removed 1 base from V and 7 bases from J; junction bases left unmatched: 7. CDR3 sequence (DNA): TGTGCCAGCAGCTTAGAGGGACAGGGACGATATGAAGCTTTCTTT. Protein sequence: CASSLEGQGRYEAFF.

This chain joins TRBV20-1 and TRBJ1-2; D remains ambiguous. V lost 1 base, J lost 1 base, and 7 bases lay in between. CDR3 size: 13 residues. CDR1 and CDR2 (germline): DFQATT, SNEGSKA (reference sequence). CDR3 coding DNA: TGCAGTGCTAGAGCCGGTGTTAACTATGGCTACACCTTC. Encoded protein: CSARAGVNYGYTF.

This clonotype was counted a few times. The chain joins TRBV2 to TRBJ2-7, with D tentatively TRBD1 or TRBD2 (6 bases each). The end of the DNA is better explained by TRBJ2-5, so the J call may be wrong. CDR1 SNHLY and CDR2 FYNNEI come from the germline V gene. The CDR3 totals 16 residues. The CDR3 DNA follows: TGTGCCAGCAGTGAAGTGGGGGGAACAGGGCGAGAGACCCAGTACTTC. Residues: CASSEVGGTGRETQYF.

This clonotype has only a few counts. This sequence joins TRBV5-6 and TRBJ1-2, with 7 bases identical to TRBD1. V lost 3 bases to trimming and J lost 3 bases; unmatched junction nucleotides: 5. Looked up from germline, CDR1 is SGHDT and CDR2 is YYEEEE. The CDR3 length is 14 residues. CDR3 in amino acids: CASSSTDRDYGYTF. The CDR3 DNA sequence: TGTGCCAGCAGCTCTACCGACAGGGACTATGGCTACACCTTC.

The rearrangement links TRBV15 to TRBJ2-7; the match to TRBD1 covers 8 bases. Looked up from germline, CDR1 is LNHNV and CDR2 is YYDKDF (reference sequence). This CDR3 has 15 residues. The J segment lost 0 bases and the V segment lost 2 bases, leaving 3 bases of the junction unmatched. DNA for the CDR3: TGTGCCACCAGCAGAAGCCAGGGGGCCTCCTACGAGCAGTACTTC. It encodes CATSRSQGASYEQYF.

This clonotype was seen just once. The chain combines TRBV7-2 with TRBJ1-4; D is undetermined. CDR1 is SGHTA, CDR2 FQGNSA, per germline. The V gene lost 4 bases and the J gene lost 3 bases, with 15 bases spanning the gap. The CDR3 totals 16 residues. Here the CDR3 reads CASSSTLFSANEKLFF. The DNA of the CDR3 is TGTGCCAGCAGCTCTACTTTATTCTCAGCTAATGAAAAACTGTTTTTT.

The chain is built from TRBV25-1 and TRBJ2-4; TRBD1 aligns across 8 bases. The J call may be in error: the DNA end matches TRBJ2-7 better. The CDR3 contains 15 residues. Germline values: CDR1 MGHDK, CDR2 SYGVNS. The CDR3 DNA reads TGTGCCAGCAGTTTGCCCGGGACAGGTATCTCCGAGCAGTACTTC. Its protein product is CASSLPGTGISEQYF.

This clonotype was found a few times. The chain uses TRBV20-1 and TRBJ2-7; 7 bases match TRBD1. Germline loops: CDR1 DFQATT, CDR2 SNEGSKA (reference sequence). The CDR3 length is 14 residues. The ends lost 6 bases at V and 0 bases at J; junction bases unmatched: 8. This CDR3 reads CSAAPGQSSYEQYF. The CDR3 coding sequence is TGCAGTGCAGCACCGGGACAGAGCTCCTACGAGCAGTACTTC.

This clonotype has only a few counts. A much larger clone is a single base away; this may be a read error. This chain links TRBV5-1 with TRBJ2-3; TRBD2 agrees at 12 bases. The germline V gene has CDR1 SGHRS and CDR2 YFSETQ. V lost 2 bases, J lost 3 bases, and 1 base stayed unmatched. The CDR3 loop spans 15 amino acids. The CDR3 DNA is TGCGCCAGCAGCTTTGGACTAGCGGGAACAGATACGCAGTATTTT. Translating gives CASSFGLAGTDTQYF.

The chain combines TRBV12-3 or TRBV12-4 with TRBJ1-2, with 7 positions matching TRBD1. The CDR3 is made up of 12 amino acids. The V and J ends lost 5 bases and 7 bases, in that order; junction bases with no gene match: 4. CDR3 region: CASSHRDSGYTF. The CDR3 region has the DNA TGTGCCAGCAGTCACCGGGACAGTGGCTACACCTTC.